Reported below is one TCR beta chain. Its antigen is still unknown. Profiling relied on immunoSEQ multiplex PCR, and the TCRdb table lists in-frame clones only, not all of them. This table holds over 850,000 clones, 75% to 85% found once. The entry originates in a study of shared clonotypes between healthy human individuals. Overall study: Two female and a few male donors aged 18 to 49 were enrolled.

General study results and limits: Generation of non-shared clonotypes was less probable than generation of clonotypes shared by all four donors.

This CDR3 contains 18 residues. Germline-derived CDR1 and CDR2 are MNHEY and SMNVEV (reference sequence). V was shortened by 5 bases and J by 6 bases, with 26 bases between the two germline ends. The material sequenced was memory CD4+ T cells from PBMCs. Sample subset: CD45RA-negative fraction. This receptor was taken from a man younger than 35 in good health. Some clones in this sample may be carry-over from other donors' samples. V is TRBV27 and J is TRBJ1-5; tentative D call: TRBD1 (5 bases). CDR3 protein: CASSLRPRDPWYPQPQHF. Here the CDR3 DNA reads TGTGCCAGCAGTCTCAGACCCCGGGACCCGTGGTACCCTCAGCCCCAGCATTTT.